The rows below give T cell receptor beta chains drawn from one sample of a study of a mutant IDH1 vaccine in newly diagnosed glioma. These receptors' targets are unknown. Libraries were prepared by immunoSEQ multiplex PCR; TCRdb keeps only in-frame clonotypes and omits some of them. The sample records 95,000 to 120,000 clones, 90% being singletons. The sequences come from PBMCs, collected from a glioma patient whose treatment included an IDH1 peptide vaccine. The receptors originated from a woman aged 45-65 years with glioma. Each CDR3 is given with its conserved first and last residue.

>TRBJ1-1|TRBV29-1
CSVEDRSAQSEAFF
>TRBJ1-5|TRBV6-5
CASRRQGLSQGAQHF
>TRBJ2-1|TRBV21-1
CASSLLRLEFLNEQFF
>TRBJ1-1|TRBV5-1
CASSLADRPTEAFF
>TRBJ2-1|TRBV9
CASSVFENEQFF
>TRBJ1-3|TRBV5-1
CASSVQGTGNTIYF
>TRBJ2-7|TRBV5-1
CASSLDRVYEQYF
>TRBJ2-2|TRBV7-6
CASSSSGSPLPGELFF
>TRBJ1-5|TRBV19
CASSGHNSNQPQHF
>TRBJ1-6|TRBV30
CAWSERQPFSYNSPLHF
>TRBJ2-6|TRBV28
CASSRLTGGDSGANVLTF
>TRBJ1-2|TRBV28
CASTKTGRPGYTF
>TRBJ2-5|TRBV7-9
CASSTLGGETQYF
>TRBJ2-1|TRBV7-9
CASSSLSRDRVYNEQFF
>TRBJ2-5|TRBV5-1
CASSRTSSGSLQETQYF
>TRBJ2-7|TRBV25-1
CASSDPRSGEDYEQYF
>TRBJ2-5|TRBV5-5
CASSQWRGEGETQYF
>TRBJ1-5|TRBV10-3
CAISEGGSGDQPQHF
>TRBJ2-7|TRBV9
CASSPSPLGSSYEQYF
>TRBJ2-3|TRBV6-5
CASSYPGGGNTQYF
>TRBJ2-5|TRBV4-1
CASSQPLGFEQYF
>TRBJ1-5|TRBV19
CASSIGDRDFRSQPQHF
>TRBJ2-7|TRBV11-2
CASSLRGQGYEQYF
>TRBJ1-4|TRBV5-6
CASSTGTGGVEKLFF
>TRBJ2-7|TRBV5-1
CASSNGLAGPLEQYF
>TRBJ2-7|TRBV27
CASSRGLTNYEQYF
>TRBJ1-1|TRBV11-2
CASSSGQGQNTEAFF
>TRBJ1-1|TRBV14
CASSHLQGYNTEAFF
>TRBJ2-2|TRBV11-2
CASSHITGEAGELFF
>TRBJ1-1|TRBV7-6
CASSSGGALNTEAFF
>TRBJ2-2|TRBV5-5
CASSEMGSGELFF
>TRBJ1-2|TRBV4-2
CASSQEVPPANYGYTF
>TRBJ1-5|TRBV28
CASNQMRGGGDNQPQHF
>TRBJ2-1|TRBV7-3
CASSVGLGSYNEQFF